The next 31 T cell receptor beta chains were all read from a single sample in a study of blood T cell repertoires in COVID-19 (TCRdb year 2020). Library method: the immunoSEQ multiplex PCR assay. Drawn from immuneACCESS, this table holds only the in-frame rearrangements with V and J called that TCRdb kept. Clones are partly lost; checked studies trace under half to an unresolved V gene and leave the rest unexplained. The sample data list 120,000 or so clones, and roughly nine tenths of these were observed just once. The ten largest clones add up to 7.9% of the sample. What was sequenced was peripheral blood. The receptors here all came from a man between 65 and 85 years old who had recovered from COVID-19.

J is TRBJ1-1 and V is TRBV9; possibly TRBD1 for D (5 bases). Germline V lookup: CDR1 SGDLS, CDR2 YYNGEE. The V end lost 3 bases, the J end lost 1 base, and 13 bases lay between the germline ends. This CDR3 contains 15 residues. CDR3: CASSAWGVGNTEAFF. CDR3 nucleotide sequence: TGTGCCAGCAGCGCGTGGGGGGTGGGGAACACTGAAGCTTTCTTT. The full variable domain, its missing parts supplied by reference TRBV9 and TRBJ1-1, is DSGVTQTPKHLITATGQRVTLRCSPRSGDLSVYWYQQSLDQGLQFLIQYYNGEERAKGNILERFSAQQFPDLHSELNLSSLELGDSALYFCASSAWGVGNTEAFFGQGTRLTVV.

V and J are TRBV6-2 or TRBV6-3 and TRBJ2-2; D gene uncertain. Germline V gives CDR1 MNHEY, CDR2 SVGEGT. CDR3 length: 15 residues. V was pared by 2 bases and J by 2 bases, with 9 bases between. CDR3 loop: CASSYQDSNTGELFF. CDR3 sequence (DNA): TGTGCCAGCAGTTACCAGGATTCCAACACCGGGGAGCTGTTTTTT.

The genes are TRBV10-2 and TRBJ2-5; 7 bases are shared with TRBD1. V trimming: 2 bases; J trimming: 4 bases; junction bases outside the gene matches: 1. The germline CDR1 and CDR2 sequences are WSHSY and SAAADI. The CDR3 loop spans 13 amino acids. CDR3 sequence: CASSETGAETQYF. The CDR3 nucleotides are TGCGCCAGCAGTGAGACAGGGGCAGAGACCCAGTACTTC.

A single count supports this clone. The chain employs TRBV9 and TRBJ2-1, with D tentatively TRBD2 (6 bases). Between the trimmed V and J ends, which lost 0 bases and 8 bases, there was a span of 9 bases. The CDR3 runs to 13 residues. Germline V gene lookup returns CDR1 SGDLS and CDR2 YYNGEE. CDR3 protein: CASSVGLGHEQFF. Written as DNA, the CDR3 is TGTGCCAGCAGCGTAGGACTAGGCCATGAGCAGTTCTTC. The entire variable domain, with the rest obtained from reference TRBV9 and TRBJ2-1, is as follows: DSGVTQTPKHLITATGQRVTLRCSPRSGDLSVYWYQQSLDQGLQFLIQYYNGEERAKGNILERFSAQQFPDLHSELNLSSLELGDSALYFCASSVGLGHEQFFGPGTRLTVL.

The V and J genes are TRBV29-1 and TRBJ2-2; 11 bases line up with TRBD2. V lost 4 bases and J lost 6; bases outside the gene matches: 7. Germline assignment: CDR1 SQVTM and CDR2 ANQGSEA. The CDR3 contains 15 residues. CDR3 protein: CSVAVIAGGAGELFF. The CDR3 coding sequence is TGCAGCGTTGCGGTAATAGCGGGAGGGGCCGGGGAGCTGTTTTTT.

V and J are TRBV5-1 and TRBJ2-6; no clear D gene. This CDR3 region has 14 residues. CDR1 is SGHRS and CDR2 is YFSETQ in the germline V gene. Trimming removed 7 bases at V and 1 base at J, with 9 bases between. The CDR3, as DNA: TGCGCCAGCCGAGTGACTTCTGGGGCCAACGTCCTGACTTTC. Its protein product is CASRVTSGANVLTF.

V and J are TRBV9 and TRBJ2-7; D not resolved. CDR3 length equals 15 residues. CDR1 is SGDLS, CDR2 YYNGEE, per germline. V gave up 0 bases and J gave up 6 bases, with 16 bases separating them. CDR3 amino acids: CASSVGSLPTREQYF. In nucleotides, the CDR3 is TGTGCCAGCAGCGTAGGATCACTCCCTACTCGCGAGCAGTACTTC.

The chain carries TRBV5-4 and TRBJ2-5; 10 bases are shared with TRBD2. The CDR3 has 15 amino acids. The J segment lost 4 bases and the V segment lost 2 bases, leaving 5 bases of the junction unmatched. Germline lookup yields CDR1 SGHNT and CDR2 YYREEE (reference sequence). CDR3 region: CASSFPAGGGETQYF. The CDR3 bases are TGTGCCAGCAGCTTCCCAGCGGGAGGGGGAGAGACCCAGTACTTC.

The chain joins TRBV7-2 to TRBJ2-3; D is ambiguous. The CDR3 length is 12 residues. The germline gives CDR1 SGHTA, CDR2 FQGNSA. V lost 3 bases and J lost 3, with 4 bases in between. The CDR3 sequence is CASSFATDTQYF. The CDR3 DNA reads as TGTGCCAGCAGCTTTGCGACAGATACGCAGTATTTT.

The chain recombines TRBV3-1 (or the pseudogene TRBV3-2) with TRBJ1-4; D not certain. Germline V CDR1 and CDR2: LGHDT, YNNKEL (reference sequence). V was shortened by 4 bases and J by 0 bases, with 9 bases between the two germline ends. The CDR3 covers 15 residues. CDR3 sequence reads: CASSPWQPTNEKLFF. The CDR3, as DNA: TGTGCCAGCAGCCCTTGGCAACCAACTAATGAAAAACTGTTTTTT.

This clone was observed a handful of times. This chain connects TRBV5-1 to TRBJ1-5, with 9 bases lining up with TRBD1. Germline V gene lookup returns CDR1 SGHRS and CDR2 YFSETQ. The CDR3 length is 15 residues. After removal of 2 bases from V and 0 bases from J, the junction contained 0 bases not matched to a gene. CDR3 in DNA: TGCGCCAGCAGCTTACAGGGGGCTAGCAATCAGCCCCAGCATTTT. It encodes CASSLQGASNQPQHF. Full variable domain (missing parts from reference TRBV5-1 and TRBJ1-5): KAGVTQTPRYLIKTRGQQVTLSCSPISGHRSVSWYQQTPGQGLQFLFEYFSETQRNKGNFPGRFSGRQFSNSRSEMNVSTLELGDSALYLCASSLQGASNQPQHFGDGTRLSIL.

This chain connects TRBV7-2 to TRBJ2-5; the D gene is possibly TRBD2 (5 bases). There are 15 residues in the CDR3. Germline V lookup: CDR1 SGHTA, CDR2 FQGNSA. V was clipped by 2 bases and J by 6 bases, with 16 bases between them. The CDR3 is CASSLKMGGQQTQYF. CDR3 coding DNA: TGTGCCAGCAGCTTAAAAATGGGCGGGCAGCAGACCCAGTACTTC.

This chain joins TRBV7-9 and TRBJ2-7; 9 bases fit TRBD1. Germline CDR1 and CDR2: SEHNR and FQNEAQ (reference sequence). The CDR3 runs 16 residues. After removal of 5 bases from V and 5 bases from J, the junction contained 13 bases not matched to a gene. Here the CDR3 reads CASSITSGTGSDEQYF. The CDR3 bases are TGTGCCAGCAGCATCACTTCCGGGACAGGGTCCGACGAGCAGTACTTC.

The rearrangement links TRBV19 to TRBJ1-2, with 8 bases aligning to TRBD1. This CDR3 spans 15 amino acids. V trimming: 5 bases; J trimming: 2 bases; junction bases outside the gene matches: 7. The germline gives CDR1 LNHDA, CDR2 SQIVND (reference sequence). The CDR3 DNA sequence: TGTGCCAGTAGTCCAGTGGACAGGGCCAACTATGGCTACACCTTC. It specifies CASSPVDRANYGYTF.

The J gene is TRBJ1-6, the V gene TRBV3-1 (or the pseudogene TRBV3-2); 7 nucleotides line up with TRBD1. CDR1 and CDR2 (germline): LGHDT, YNNKEL (reference sequence). The CDR3 sequence is 15 residues long. V shed 6 bases, J shed 9 bases, and the junction held 11 bases outside the gene matches. The CDR3 spells CASSPIERGRSPLHF. Written as DNA, the CDR3 is TGTGCCAGCAGTCCAATCGAGAGGGGGCGTTCACCCCTCCACTTT.

The chain has TRBV19 and TRBJ2-7; D remains unclear. V was cut by 3 bases and J by 6 bases, with 12 bases left in between. Germline V gives CDR1 LNHDA, CDR2 SQIVND (reference sequence). The CDR3 consists of 13 residues. CDR3 DNA sequence: TGTGCCAGTAGTATTCGAGCCCCTAGCGAGCAGTACTTC. Its protein product is CASSIRAPSEQYF.

The rearrangement links TRBV6-2 or TRBV6-3 to TRBJ2-7; D might be TRBD2 (5 bases). Looked up from germline, CDR1 is MNHEY and CDR2 is SVGEGT. Between the trimmed V and J ends, which lost 0 bases and 7 bases, there was a span of 19 bases. This CDR3 has 16 amino acids. CDR3 DNA: TGTGCCAGCAGTTACTCCGCGTTGGCTAGCCCCGAAGAGCAGTACTTC. Protein product: CASSYSALASPEEQYF.

The CDR3 reads CASGGFSGANVLTF. In DNA, the CDR3 is TGTGCCAGCGGAGGGTTCTCTGGGGCCAACGTCCTGACTTTC. The chain links TRBV6-6 to TRBJ2-6; weak D call: TRBD2 (6 bases). Germline V CDR1 and CDR2: MNHNY, SVGAGI (reference sequence). The length of the CDR3 is 14 residues. V lost 8 bases, J lost 0 bases, and 8 bases lay in between.

This clone showed up just a few times. This chain uses TRBV27 with TRBJ1-5; the D is unclear. The V and J ends lost 3 bases and 1 base respectively, with 7 bases between them. This CDR3 has 14 residues. Germline V gene lookup returns CDR1 MNHEY and CDR2 SMNVEV (reference sequence). This chain's CDR3 is CASSLRRSNQPQHF. In DNA form, the CDR3 reads TGTGCCAGCAGTTTGCGGAGGAGCAATCAGCCCCAGCATTTT.

This chain links TRBV27 with TRBJ2-1; TRBD1 is a possible D gene (6 bases). Germline V lookup: CDR1 MNHEY, CDR2 SMNVEV (reference sequence). Trimming pared 2 bases from V and 2 bases from J, leaving 7 bases between. The CDR3 sequence is 14 residues long. As DNA, the CDR3 is TGTGCCAGCAGTTTACAGGGGACCTACAATGAGCAGTTCTTC. It codes for CASSLQGTYNEQFF.

The sample holds one count of this clone. The chain joins TRBV5-4 to TRBJ2-7; the D gene is possibly TRBD1 (6 bases). There are 15 residues in the CDR3. Germline CDR1 reads SGHNT; CDR2 reads YYREEE (reference sequence). The germline V and J ends were trimmed by 0 bases and 1 base, with 11 bases remaining between them. CDR3 nucleotides: TGTGCCAGCAGCTTGGGAGACAGGAAATCCTACGAGCAGTACTTC. This encodes CASSLGDRKSYEQYF.

The chain is built from TRBV9 and TRBJ2-7, with 7 bases matching TRBD2. The CDR3 length is 15 residues. The germline V gene has CDR1 SGDLS and CDR2 YYNGEE. J gave up 0 bases and V 0 bases, and 3 bases lay outside the gene matches. CDR3 amino acids: CASSVGSSGSYEQYF. CDR3 in DNA: TGTGCCAGCAGCGTAGGATCTAGCGGCTCCTACGAGCAGTACTTC.

V usage is TRBV7-2 and J usage is TRBJ1-3; TRBD1 might be the D (6 bases). Germline lookup yields CDR1 SGHTA and CDR2 FQGNSA. CDR3 length equals 16 residues. Trimming stripped 5 bases from V and 5 bases from J, with 19 bases between. The CDR3 DNA reads TGTGCCAGCAGCCTAGTTGCGGGGGGCGCCAGAAACACCATATATTTT. It translates to CASSLVAGGARNTIYF.

The genes are TRBV7-3 and TRBJ2-2; D is perhaps TRBD2 (6 bases). The CDR3 spans 16 residues. Trimming cost V 2 bases and J 0 bases, with 10 bases left between them. Germline lookup yields CDR1 SGHTA and CDR2 FQGTGA. The CDR3 region has the DNA TGTGCCAGCAGCTTACTTCCGGGGGCGAACACCGGGGAGCTGTTTTTT. Amino acid sequence: CASSLLPGANTGELFF.

The V call is TRBV7-8, the J call TRBJ1-1; unclear D gene. This CDR3 region has 14 residues. Trimming removed 5 bases from V and 5 bases from J, with 15 bases in between. CDR1 and CDR2 from the germline V gene are SGHVS and FQNEAQ. The DNA of the CDR3 is TGTGCCAGCAGCGTTAGGGAGGGTAGTACTGAAGCTTTCTTT. Its translation: CASSVREGSTEAFF.

The chain combines TRBV5-1 with TRBJ2-7; 10 nucleotides align to TRBD2. Germline V lookup: CDR1 SGHRS, CDR2 YFSETQ. V lost 4 bases to trimming and J lost 3 bases; unmatched junction nucleotides: 7. The CDR3 extends over 15 amino acids. For the CDR3, the DNA is TGCGCCAGCAGCCTCGGGACTAGCGCCAACTACGAGCAGTACTTC. Protein product: CASSLGTSANYEQYF.

The chain carries TRBV5-6 and TRBJ1-4, with TRBD1 as a possible D gene (6 bases). Trimming took off 4 bases at V and 2 bases at J, with 12 bases between the two ends. The CDR3 spans 15 residues. Germline-derived CDR1 and CDR2 are SGHDT and YYEEEE. The CDR3, as DNA: TGTGCCAGCAGCGTAAAAACAGGGACTAATGAAAAACTGTTTTTT. The encoded protein is CASSVKTGTNEKLFF.

The rearrangement joins TRBV5-1 to TRBJ2-3; TRBD2 matches at 7 bases. The germline CDR1 and CDR2 sequences are SGHRS and YFSETQ. The CDR3 runs to 16 residues. With V trimmed by 0 bases and J by 6 bases, 10 bases remained unmatched. The CDR3 here is CASSLAGEGGYDTQYF. CDR3 bases: TGCGCCAGCAGCTTGGCCGGAGAGGGAGGGTATGATACGCAGTATTTT.

The genes are TRBV28 and TRBJ2-7; 7 positions agree with TRBD2. Germline-derived CDR1 and CDR2 are MDHEN and SYDVKM. The CDR3 totals 14 residues. V trimming: 1 base; J trimming: 7 bases; junction bases outside the gene matches: 7. The CDR3 nucleotides are TGTGCCAGCAGTTTATACGGGGGGTCGGGGGAGCAGTACTTC. This encodes CASSLYGGSGEQYF.

This sequence joins TRBV27 and TRBJ2-6, with D possibly matching TRBD1 (7 bases). Looked up from germline, CDR1 is MNHEY and CDR2 is SMNVEV (reference sequence). The CDR3 totals 19 residues. V was clipped by 1 base and J by 3 bases, with 19 bases between them. CDR3 protein: CASSLWVGGGAGGANVLTF. The CDR3 nucleotides read TGTGCCAGCAGTTTATGGGTCGGAGGGGGCGCGGGTGGGGCCAACGTCCTGACTTTC.

The rearrangement uses TRBV27 and TRBJ1-6; D is unclear. V was pared by 6 bases and J by 5 bases, with 11 bases between. Germline CDR1 reads MNHEY; CDR2 reads SMNVEV (reference sequence). CDR3 size: 14 residues. The CDR3 is CASSQRRDNSPLHF. CDR3 sequence (DNA): TGTGCCAGCAGCCAGCGGCGAGATAATTCACCCCTCCACTTT.